Each of the 17 T cell receptor beta chains below was sequenced from the same sample in a study of T cell responses to AZD1222 COVID-19 vaccine. Produced via immunoSEQ multiplex PCR; TCRdb's table is partial and in-frame only. The sample lists 120,000 to 150,000 clones, about nine tenths occurring once. The sequencing here drew on peripheral blood, taken on day 0 of AZD1222 vaccination. These receptors all stem from an adult in good health.

The chain couples TRBV5-8 to TRBJ1-5; unclear D gene. CDR3 length: 12 amino acids. In germline, CDR1 is SGHTS, CDR2 YDEGEE. The V end lost 1 base, the J end lost 4 bases, and 3 bases lay between the germline ends. The chain's CDR3 is CASSLWNQPQHF. The DNA for the CDR3 is TGTGCCAGCAGCTTGTGGAATCAGCCCCAGCATTTT. Based on the CDR3 plus reference TRBV5-8 and TRBJ1-5, the full variable domain is EAGVTQSPTHLIKTRGQQATLRCSPISGHTSVYWYQQALGLGLQFLLWYDEGEERNRGNFPPRFSGRQFPNYSSELNVNALELEDSALYLCASSLWNQPQHFGDGTRLSIL.

CDR3 DNA sequence: TGTGCCAGCAGCACAAACTTACAGGGGGCGAATGAGCAGTTCTTC. Amino acid sequence: CASSTNLQGANEQFF. This rearrangement joins TRBV5-4 to TRBJ2-1; 9 positions agree with TRBD1. CDR1 and CDR2 from the germline V gene are SGHNT and YYREEE (reference sequence). This CDR3 spans 15 amino acids. V lost 4 bases to trimming and J lost 7 bases; unmatched junction nucleotides: 9.

This chain joins TRBV4-2 and TRBJ1-4, with TRBD1 matching 10 bases. V lost 1 base and J lost 2; bases outside the gene matches: 1. Germline V CDR1 and CDR2: LGHNA, YNFKEQ. This CDR3 is 16 amino acids long. Here the CDR3 DNA reads TGTGCCAGCAGCCAAGGGGACAGGGGCACTAATGAAAAACTGTTTTTT. Its translation: CASSQGDRGTNEKLFF.

CDR3 region: CASSHGFRGLGTEAFF. DNA for the CDR3: TGCGCCAGCAGCCACGGTTTCAGAGGTTTGGGCACTGAAGCTTTCTTT. The gene calls are TRBV4-1 and TRBJ1-1; D is undetermined. With 3 bases removed from V and 4 bases from J, the gap between germline ends came to 18 bases. Looked up from germline, CDR1 is MGHRA and CDR2 is YSYEKL. The CDR3 has 16 amino acids.

The chain carries TRBV27 and TRBJ1-2; TRBD1 matches 7 bases. CDR1 and CDR2 from the germline V gene are MNHEY and SMNVEV (reference sequence). V was pared by 2 bases and J by 7 bases, with 13 bases of the junction left unmatched. This CDR3 is 16 amino acids long. CDR3 coding DNA: TGTGCCAGCAGTTTAGTAGGGGGCGCAAGGAGAGGTGGCTACACCTTC. Residues: CASSLVGGARRGGYTF.

CDR3 DNA: TGTGCCAGTAGTATACAGGTGGTGAACACTGAAGCTTTCTTT. Translated: CASSIQVVNTEAFF. V is TRBV19 and J is TRBJ1-1; D remains ambiguous. This CDR3 region has 14 residues. Germline loops: CDR1 LNHDA, CDR2 SQIVND (reference sequence). Trimming left V 2 bases short and J 0 bases short, with 7 bases between.

The chain joins TRBV28 to TRBJ1-4; tentative D call: TRBD1 (6 bases). The CDR3 is made up of 16 amino acids. Germline-derived CDR1 and CDR2 are MDHEN and SYDVKM. Trimming cost V 4 bases and J 5 bases, with 17 bases left between them. This CDR3 reads CASSSTGTPRNEKLFF. CDR3 nucleotides: TGTGCCAGCAGTTCGACCGGGACACCGAGGAATGAAAAACTGTTTTTT. Full variable domain (outside the CDR3, taken from reference TRBV28 and TRBJ1-4): DVKVTQSSRYLVKRTGEKVFLECVQDMDHENMFWYRQDPGLGLRLIYFSYDVKMKEKGDIPEGYSVSREKKERFSLILESASTNQTSMYLCASSSTGTPRNEKLFFGSGTQLSVL.

The chain carries TRBV5-5 and TRBJ1-2; D not certain. This CDR3 spans 11 amino acids. The germline V gene has CDR1 SGHKS and CDR2 YYEKEE (reference sequence). Trimming shortened V by 2 bases and J by 7 bases, and 6 bases separated the two germline ends. CDR3 sequence (DNA): TGTGCCAGCAGCTTTAATAGTGGCTACACCTTC. Protein sequence: CASSFNSGYTF.

CDR3 in DNA: TGTGCCAGCAGTTCAGGGGGGACAGGGGGCGAGCAGTACTTC. Translated: CASSSGGTGGEQYF. The chain uses TRBV28 and TRBJ2-7, with 11 bases matching TRBD1. This CDR3 contains 14 residues. With V trimmed by 4 bases and J by 6 bases, 5 bases remained unmatched. Germline CDR1 is MDHEN and CDR2 is SYDVKM.

The CDR3 coding sequence is TGTGCCAGCAGCCCTGAACACAGGCTATATGGCTACACCTTC. Protein sequence: CASSPEHRLYGYTF. This chain connects TRBV7-2 to TRBJ1-2, with D tentatively TRBD1 (5 bases). There are 14 residues in the CDR3. Per germline, CDR1 SGHTA and CDR2 FQGNSA. Between the trimmed V and J ends, which lost 5 bases and 5 bases, there was a span of 15 bases.

The V and J genes are TRBV6-2 or TRBV6-3 and TRBJ2-3; 8 nucleotides line up with TRBD2. This CDR3 spans 16 amino acids. V dropped 0 bases and J dropped 2; count of bases not matched to a gene: 4. The germline V gene encodes CDR1 MNHEY and CDR2 SVGEGT. CDR3 sequence: CASSYSGGGNTDTQYF. In DNA form, the CDR3 reads TGTGCCAGCAGTTACTCCGGCGGGGGGAACACAGATACGCAGTATTTT.

The chain employs TRBV7-3 and TRBJ1-1, with no clear D. The CDR3 loop spans 13 amino acids. V lost 5 bases, J lost 1 base, and 8 bases lay in between. Germline-derived CDR1 and CDR2 are SGHTA and FQGTGA. In DNA, the CDR3 is TGTGCCAGCAGCCGGCGACAGAACACTGAAGCTTTCTTT. Residues: CASSRRQNTEAFF.

The rearrangement links TRBV7-9 to TRBJ1-1; D is uncertain. From germline, CDR1 is SEHNR and CDR2 FQNEAQ (reference sequence). V lost 7 bases, J lost 1 base, and 13 bases lay in between. CDR3 size: 14 residues. Here the CDR3 DNA reads TGTGCCAGCACCGATAGCCTAGGGAACACTGAAGCTTTCTTT. It yields the protein CASTDSLGNTEAFF.

This chain links TRBV15 with TRBJ2-3, with a possible D match to TRBD2 (6 bases). Per the germline V gene, CDR1 is LNHNV and CDR2 is YYDKDF (reference sequence). There are 13 residues in the CDR3. Trimming took 5 bases from V and 5 from J, leaving 11 bases between them. CDR3 region: CATSLRGGDTQYF. For the CDR3, the DNA is TGTGCCACCAGCCTCCGGGGAGGAGATACGCAGTATTTT.

V and J are TRBV5-5 and TRBJ1-3; D not certain. The CDR3 runs to 13 residues. In germline, CDR1 is SGHKS, CDR2 YYEKEE (reference sequence). V lost 4 bases and J 4 bases, leaving 9 bases between the germline ends. CDR3 in DNA: TGTGCCAGCAGCATCTACGGGGGAAACACCATATATTTT. It is translated as CASSIYGGNTIYF.

This rearrangement joins TRBV29-1 to TRBJ1-4; D remains ambiguous. The V gene's germline CDR1 is SQVTM and CDR2 ANQGSEA. V was shortened by 1 base and J by 3 bases, with 6 bases between the two germline ends. CDR3 length: 13 residues. The CDR3, as DNA: TGCAGCGTTGAAGCTGGGGCTAATGAAAAACTGTTTTTT. It translates to CSVEAGANEKLFF.

This chain links TRBV7-2 with TRBJ2-1; 7 bases line up with TRBD2. This CDR3 comprises 13 residues. V shed 5 bases, J shed 7 bases, and the junction held 5 bases outside the gene matches. From germline, CDR1 is SGHTA and CDR2 FQGNSA. For the CDR3, the DNA is TGTGCCAGCAGCCGGGGGGTTACAAATGAGCAGTTCTTC. This gives the protein CASSRGVTNEQFF.